Shown below are 21 T cell receptor beta chains from a single sample sequenced in a study of vaccination and CD4 T cells after COVID-19. The antigens these receptors bind are not known. Time point defined: late sampling 161 to 241 days after vaccination in three convalescent patients. Sample treatment: roughly 10-day PBMC culture with coronavirus spike peptide pools or control peptides (ViraFEST assay). The Oncomine TCR Beta short-read assay was applied to DNA of cultured CD4+ T cells. TCRdb fed the PCR reads into MiXCR, producing one record per CDR3 protein. Of more than 20,000 distinct CDR3 sequences in the sample, over 40% were seen once. Sequencing used CD4+ T cells from blood, cultured in vitro, obtained about 7 months after SARS-CoV-2 vaccination. The receptors were gathered from a human donor who had recovered from COVID-19.

This clonotype showed up just a few times. V is TRBV10-3 and J is TRBJ2-7, with D possibly being TRBD1 or TRBD2 (5 bases each). V shed 10 bases and J shed 7 bases, with 20 bases lying between them. The CDR3 loop spans 13 amino acids. Germline V CDR1 and CDR2: ENHRY, SYGVKD. The CDR3 bases are TGTGCCAGCCAGGGACCCCCCTCTGGTGAGCAGTACTTC. Translated: CASQGPPSGEQYF.

The genes are TRBV20-1 and TRBJ1-2; 9 bases agree with TRBD1. From germline, CDR1 is DFQATT and CDR2 SNEGSKA (reference sequence). The V segment lost 1 base and the J segment 0 bases; nucleotides outside the gene matches: 9. This CDR3 has 17 residues. CDR3 DNA: TGCAGTGCTAGAGCCGCGGGACAGGGATTGACTAACTATGGCTACACCTTC. Amino acids: CSARAAGQGLTNYGYTF.

V usage is TRBV7-9 and J usage is TRBJ1-1; 7 positions match TRBD1. The CDR3 totals 15 residues. J gave up 4 bases and V 3 bases, and 8 bases lay outside the gene matches. CDR1 is SEHNR and CDR2 is FQNEAQ in the germline V gene (reference sequence). The CDR3 spells CASSFKGAGFTEAFF. The CDR3 DNA reads TGTGCCAGCAGCTTTAAGGGGGCAGGGTTCACTGAAGCTTTCTTT. The whole variable domain, remainder taken from reference TRBV7-9 and TRBJ1-1, is DTGVSQNPRHKITKRGQNVTFRCDPISEHNRLYWYRQTLGQGPEFLTYFQNEAQLEKSRLLSDRFSAERPKGSFSTLEIQRTEQGDSAMYLCASSFKGAGFTEAFFGQGTRLTVV.

The chain is built from TRBV4-2 and TRBJ2-2, with D possibly called TRBD1 or TRBD2 (5 bases each). The V end lost 3 bases, the J end lost 8 bases, and 16 bases lay between the germline ends. The V gene's germline CDR1 is LGHNA and CDR2 YNFKEQ. The CDR3 is made up of 15 amino acids. The CDR3 reads CASSQLGEPSGELFF. The CDR3, as DNA: TGTGCCAGCAGCCAGCTAGGGGAGCCCTCGGGGGAGCTGTTTTTT.

This clonotype appeared a few times. The chain uses TRBV20-1 and TRBJ1-5; 8 nucleotides align to TRBD1. The CDR3 consists of 18 residues. CDR1 is DFQATT, CDR2 SNEGSKA, per germline (reference sequence). Trimming removed 5 bases from V and 4 bases from J; junction bases left unmatched: 19. CDR3 coding DNA: TGCAGTGCTGGGGACACCCACATTCCGGGACAGGTTAATCAGCCCCAGCATTTT. It specifies CSAGDTHIPGQVNQPQHF.

V is TRBV7-3 and J is TRBJ2-5; TRBD2 might be the D (5 bases). The CDR3 is 15 amino acids. The ends were cut back, 0 bases at V and 4 bases at J, with 12 bases in the middle. The germline gives CDR1 SGHTA, CDR2 FQGTGA. The CDR3 spells CASSLTGVKTETQYF. CDR3 DNA: TGTGCCAGCAGCTTAACCGGGGTAAAAACAGAGACCCAGTACTTC. Based on the CDR3 plus reference TRBV7-3 and TRBJ2-5, the full variable domain is GAGVSQTPSNKVTEKGKYVELRCDPISGHTALYWYRQSLGQGPEFLIYFQGTGAADDSGLPNDRFFAVRPEGSVSTLKIQRTERGDSAVYLCASSLTGVKTETQYFGPGTRLLVL.

The rearrangement joins TRBV7-8 to TRBJ2-7; no clear D gene. V was cut by 5 bases and J by 5 bases, with 19 bases left in between. The germline CDR1 and CDR2 sequences are SGHVS and FQNEAQ. The CDR3 runs to 15 residues. The CDR3 loop reads CASSPLTGPWDEQYF. CDR3 sequence (DNA): TGTGCCAGCAGCCCACTGACCGGGCCCTGGGACGAGCAGTACTTC.

The gene calls are TRBV6-2 or TRBV6-3 and TRBJ2-5; D is undetermined. Germline V gene data show CDR1 as MNHEY and CDR2 as SVGEGT. This CDR3 has 12 amino acids. The germline V and J ends were trimmed by 6 bases and 2 bases, with 7 bases remaining between them. CDR3: CASRGFQETQYF. Written as DNA, the CDR3 is TGTGCCAGCAGGGGCTTTCAAGAGACCCAGTACTTC.

The genes are TRBV6-5 and TRBJ2-7; 9 bases are shared with TRBD1. The J segment lost 2 bases and the V segment lost 2 bases, leaving 7 bases of the junction unmatched. Germline loops: CDR1 MNHEY, CDR2 SVGAGI. This CDR3 is 16 amino acids long. The CDR3: CASSYPDRGLTYEQYF. CDR3 DNA sequence: TGTGCCAGCAGTTACCCCGACAGGGGGTTAACCTACGAGCAGTACTTC.

The rearrangement uses TRBV10-3 and TRBJ2-1; weak D call: TRBD2 (5 bases). The CDR3 has 16 amino acids. V was shortened by 6 bases and J by 3 bases, with 18 bases between the two germline ends. Germline CDR1 is ENHRY and CDR2 is SYGVKD. The CDR3: CAIRTTRSGIYNEQFF. The CDR3 DNA is TGTGCCATCAGGACCACAAGGTCCGGGATCTACAATGAGCAGTTCTTC.

By sample share, this clonotype is medium-sized. V usage is TRBV27 and J usage is TRBJ1-6; the D is unclear. Looked up from germline, CDR1 is MNHEY and CDR2 is SMNVEV (reference sequence). This CDR3 has 14 amino acids. Deletions cut 6 bases from V and 6 bases from J, with 12 bases between. The CDR3 DNA follows: TGTGCCAGCAGAAGGCGACTGATTAATTCACCCCTCCACTTT. This sequence encodes CASRRRLINSPLHF.

The table lists this clonotype with a few counts. The chain has TRBV19 and TRBJ1-6; a possible D gene is TRBD1 (6 bases). The V end was cut by 6 bases, the J end by 6 bases, with 18 bases between. Germline V gene lookup returns CDR1 LNHDA and CDR2 SQIVND (reference sequence). This CDR3 comprises 16 residues. The CDR3 spells CASSRRGQQGNSPLHF. DNA of the CDR3: TGTGCCAGTAGCCGAAGGGGCCAACAGGGTAATTCACCCCTCCACTTT.

The rearrangement joins TRBV7-2 to TRBJ1-2; D is perhaps TRBD1 (6 bases). Germline V lookup: CDR1 SGHTA, CDR2 FQGNSA. Trimming stripped 1 base from V and 4 bases from J, with 13 bases between. The CDR3 sequence is 15 residues long. The CDR3 DNA reads as TGTGCCAGCAGCTTAGACGGGACATCCTTCTATGGCTACACCTTC. Translation gives CASSLDGTSFYGYTF.

The chain joins TRBV10-3 to TRBJ1-2; the match to TRBD1 covers 8 bases. There are 15 residues in the CDR3. V dropped 8 bases and J dropped 1; count of bases not matched to a gene: 9. The germline gives CDR1 ENHRY, CDR2 SYGVKD. The CDR3 DNA follows: TGTGCCATCCGACAGGACAGGGTCGGTAACTATGGCTACACCTTC. Protein product: CAIRQDRVGNYGYTF.

The CDR3 DNA reads TGTGCCAGCAGTTACAGTCGTACTAGCGGCCACTCCTACGAGCAGTACTTC. As protein: CASSYSRTSGHSYEQYF. This chain connects TRBV6-5 to TRBJ2-7, with 8 bases that match TRBD2. Per the germline V gene, CDR1 is MNHEY and CDR2 is SVGAGI. The CDR3 contains 17 residues. V shed 2 bases, J shed 0 bases, and the junction held 9 bases outside the gene matches.

This chain uses TRBV20-1 with TRBJ2-1; D might be TRBD1 or TRBD2, each matching 5 bases. The V gene's germline CDR1 is DFQATT and CDR2 SNEGSKA (reference sequence). This CDR3 contains 13 residues. Trimming pared 3 bases from V and 10 bases from J, leaving 16 bases between. The CDR3 loop reads CSASAALRGEQFF. CDR3 DNA: TGCAGTGCTAGCGCGGCCCTGAGGGGCGAGCAGTTCTTC.

This rearrangement joins TRBV12-3 or TRBV12-4 to TRBJ2-1; TRBD2 is a possible D gene (5 bases). This CDR3 region has 14 residues. V was clipped by 6 bases and J by 4 bases, with 13 bases between them. The CDR3 bases are TGTGCCAGCAGACCCTCTAGGACTTACAATGAGCAGTTCTTC. Translation gives CASRPSRTYNEQFF.

V is TRBV6-1 and J is TRBJ1-2; TRBD1 matches at 8 bases. The germline V gene encodes CDR1 MNHNS and CDR2 SASEGT. V shed 6 bases and J 5 bases; nucleotides not matched to a gene: 8. The CDR3 spans 14 residues. The CDR3 loop reads CASRLQGAGYGYTF. CDR3 in DNA: TGTGCCAGCAGGCTGCAGGGGGCTGGGTATGGCTACACCTTC.

V and J are TRBV7-2 and TRBJ1-2; 9 bases are a match to TRBD1. The CDR3 totals 14 residues. Germline values: CDR1 SGHTA, CDR2 FQGNSA. With V trimmed by 5 bases and J by 5 bases, 6 bases remained unmatched. The CDR3 spells CASSRDRDGYGYTF. In DNA, the CDR3 is TGTGCCAGCAGCCGGGACAGGGACGGGTATGGCTACACCTTC.

The rearrangement uses TRBV15 and TRBJ2-5; D is perhaps TRBD1 or TRBD2 (6 bases each). The CDR3 is 16 amino acids. V was cut by 1 base and J by 4 bases, with 16 bases left in between. CDR1 and CDR2 from the germline V gene are LNHNV and YYDKDF (reference sequence). In DNA form, the CDR3 reads TGTGCCACCAGCAGAGGGGGGGCGGGATCCAGAGAGACCCAGTACTTC. Translation gives CATSRGGAGSRETQYF. The entire variable domain, with the rest obtained from reference TRBV15 and TRBJ2-5, is as follows: DAMVIQNPRYQVTQFGKPVTLSCSQTLNHNVMYWYQQKSSQAPKLLFHYYDKDFNNEADTPDNFQSRRPNTSFCFLDIRSPGLGDTAMYLCATSRGGAGSRETQYFGPGTRLLVL.

The V and J genes are TRBV7-2 and TRBJ2-7, with D perhaps TRBD1 (6 bases). CDR1 is SGHTA, CDR2 FQGNSA, per germline. The CDR3 is 13 residues long. The V gene lost 7 bases and the J gene lost 3 bases, with 13 bases spanning the gap. CDR3 bases: TGTGCCAGCACCCCCCCAGGGGACTACGAGCAGTACTTC. Encoded protein: CASTPPGDYEQYF.